A single sample is the source of the 5 T cell receptor beta chains below, sequenced in a study of T cell clonotyping in hematopoietic cell transplantation. Assay: immunoSEQ multiplex PCR; the TCRdb copy retains only in-frame clones and omits some. The table includes 13,000 to 15,000 clones, just over 85% detected once. Sequences were derived from PBMCs, sampled 100 days after allogeneic stem cell transplant. These receptors all stem from a male patient in his fifties or sixties who had an allogeneic stem cell transplant from an unrelated donor, so T cells may come from the graft donor. Some clones in this sample may be carry-over from other donors' samples.

The chain has TRBV5-4 and TRBJ2-1; D gene ambiguous. Trimming stripped 10 bases from V and 9 bases from J, with 20 bases between. Germline V gene sequence: CDR1 SGHNT, CDR2 YYREEE (reference sequence). This CDR3 spans 13 amino acids. The DNA of the CDR3 is TGTGCCCCCGCCCAGGACCCCTCGAGTGAGCAGTTCTTC. It translates to CAPAQDPSSEQFF.

This clone appeared once. The V gene is TRBV9, the J gene TRBJ2-6; D remains ambiguous. Germline CDR1 and CDR2: SGDLS and YYNGEE. CDR3 length: 15 residues. V dropped 1 base and J dropped 0 bases, with 5 bases sitting between them. CDR3 sequence: CASSVPLSGANVLTF. For the CDR3, the DNA is TGTGCCAGCAGCGTACCCCTCTCTGGGGCCAACGTCCTGACTTTC.

The rearrangement uses TRBV29-1 and TRBJ2-1; 10 bases fit TRBD1. Trimming cost V 7 bases and J 7 bases; bases outside gene matches: 4. Per the germline V gene, CDR1 is SQVTM and CDR2 is ANQGSEA. This CDR3 is 12 amino acids long. The CDR3 is CSAGTGENEQFF. The DNA for the CDR3 is TGCAGCGCGGGGACAGGGGAGAATGAGCAGTTCTTC.

The rearrangement links TRBV11-2 to TRBJ2-5; 7 bases are a match to TRBD2. With V trimmed by 5 bases and J by 5 bases, 17 bases remained unmatched. There are 17 residues in the CDR3. Per germline, CDR1 SGHAT and CDR2 FQNNGV. The CDR3 DNA reads as TGTGCCAGCAGCCCGGGACTCCAAATGGGGGGAGGGGAGACCCAGTACTTC. Encoded protein: CASSPGLQMGGGETQYF.

This chain joins TRBV6-5 and TRBJ2-5; the D gene is possibly TRBD2 (6 bases). Gene TRBJ2-7 matches the end of the DNA better, so the J call may be wrong. Germline V gives CDR1 MNHEY, CDR2 SVGAGI. This CDR3 region has 16 residues. The CDR3 loop is CASSYGGFDSSYEQYF. The CDR3 coding sequence is TGTGCCAGCAGTTACGGAGGGTTTGACTCAAGCTACGAGCAGTACTTC.